These 11 T cell receptor beta chains came from one sample sequenced in a study of pediatric ulcerative colitis. Using immunoSEQ multiplex PCR, the repertoire was profiled, and TCRdb retains in-frame clones only, with some absent. The repertoire consists of a few thousand clones, with approximately 90% occurring once and the leading ten covering approximately 2%. Sequenced: blood. Receptors originate from a boy aged 10-17 years with mild ulcerative colitis.

This chain links TRBV6-4 with TRBJ2-6; possible D gene TRBD1, 5 bases. The CDR3 runs 15 residues. Trimming cost V 3 bases and J 0 bases, with 6 bases left between them. The germline V gene encodes CDR1 MRHNA and CDR2 SNTAGT. The CDR3: CASSEDNSGANVLTF. CDR3 sequence (DNA): TGTGCCAGCAGTGAGGACAACTCTGGGGCCAACGTCCTGACTTTC.

The chain carries TRBV28 and TRBJ2-7; no definite D call. Trimming took 5 bases from V and 0 from J, leaving 14 bases between them. The germline V gene encodes CDR1 MDHEN and CDR2 SYDVKM. The CDR3 runs to 15 residues. CDR3 sequence (DNA): TGTGCCAGCAGTCCCGGAGACCAGAGCTCCTACGAGCAGTACTTC. It specifies CASSPGDQSSYEQYF.

As regards this clone: One end of the junction varies from germline; a read error may be responsible. This chain joins TRBV25-1 and TRBJ1-1; D is unresolved. The CDR3 contains 14 residues. Germline V CDR1 and CDR2: MGHDK, SYGVNS. The CDR3 protein is CAGSPWASEAEAFF. CDR3 sequence (DNA): TGTGCCGGCAGTCCCTGGGCCTCGGAAGCTGAAGCTTTCTTT.

The chain is built from TRBV28 and TRBJ2-7; D unresolved. Germline CDR1 MDHEN, CDR2 SYDVKM. The CDR3 spans 15 residues. Trimming left V 7 bases short and J 3 bases short, with 19 bases between. CDR3: CASNPQDRNYYEQYF. CDR3 DNA sequence: TGTGCCAGCAACCCCCAGGACCGCAATTACTACGAGCAGTACTTC.

The chain recombines TRBV28 with TRBJ1-2, with D possibly being TRBD1 (5 bases). CDR3 length: 15 amino acids. The V end was cut by 3 bases, the J end by 4 bases, with 15 bases between. Germline assignment: CDR1 MDHEN and CDR2 SYDVKM. DNA of the CDR3: TGTGCCAGCAGTTTGGGAGCGGGACTACTCTATGGCTACACCTTC. Its translation is CASSLGAGLLYGYTF.

This rearrangement joins TRBV14 to TRBJ1-1; no firm D call. This CDR3 has 14 residues. V lost 0 bases, J lost 4 bases, and 9 bases lay in between. Germline V lookup: CDR1 SGHDN, CDR2 FVKESK. The CDR3 loop reads CASSQDIALTEAFF. The CDR3, as DNA: TGTGCCAGCAGCCAAGACATCGCCCTCACTGAAGCTTTCTTT.

The rearrangement links TRBV9 to TRBJ2-1; the match to TRBD2 covers 8 bases. CDR3 size: 14 residues. From germline, CDR1 is SGDLS and CDR2 YYNGEE. The ends lost 4 bases at V and 8 bases at J; junction bases unmatched: 8. CDR3 in amino acids: CASSSAGGEDEQFF. As DNA, the CDR3 is TGTGCCAGCAGCTCGGCGGGGGGTGAGGATGAGCAGTTCTTC.

This sequence joins TRBV27 and TRBJ1-5; D is unresolved. The CDR3 totals 14 residues. Germline-derived CDR1 and CDR2 are MNHEY and SMNVEV (reference sequence). Trimming stripped 4 bases from V and 4 bases from J, with 11 bases between. CDR3 sequence reads: CASSSPLRNQPQHF. The CDR3 nucleotides are TGTGCCAGCAGTTCACCCTTGCGTAATCAGCCCCAGCATTTT.

This sequence joins TRBV30 and TRBJ2-7; a possible D gene is TRBD1 (5 bases). From germline, CDR1 is GTSNPN and CDR2 SVGIG (reference sequence). V lost 5 bases and J lost 6, with 20 bases in between. CDR3 length equals 14 residues. CDR3 sequence reads: CAWDTWAGNREQYF. The CDR3 DNA sequence: TGTGCCTGGGATACATGGGCAGGGAACCGCGAGCAGTACTTC.

In DNA form, the CDR3 reads TGCGCCAGCAGCCCCCTAGAGCGGGGGTTGGACACTGAAGCTTTCTTT. It translates to CASSPLERGLDTEAFF. The chain employs TRBV4-1 and TRBJ1-1; tentative D call: TRBD1 (5 bases). V lost 4 bases and J 3 bases, leaving 18 bases between the germline ends. The CDR3 is 16 residues long. Germline lookup yields CDR1 MGHRA and CDR2 YSYEKL.

This clone appeared once. The rearrangement uses TRBV6-6 and TRBJ1-1; D ambiguous. With 2 bases removed from V and 7 bases from J, the gap between germline ends came to 14 bases. CDR3 length: 14 residues. Per the germline V gene, CDR1 is MNHNY and CDR2 is SVGAGI (reference sequence). The CDR3 sequence: CASSYGPRNVEAFF. CDR3 DNA: TGTGCCAGCAGTTACGGGCCGAGAAACGTTGAAGCTTTCTTT.